The clone carrying this TCR beta chain occurred once. Its specificity is not known. Pooling of second doses given at about 4 or about 12 weeks was done. The CDR3 length is 15 residues. The V gene lost 3 bases and the J gene lost 6 bases, with 17 bases spanning the gap. Germline V gene lookup returns CDR1 KGHSH and CDR2 LQKENI. This entry is derived from a study of T cell responses to AZD1222 COVID-19 vaccine. Sequencing used immunoSEQ multiplex PCR; TCRdb keeps in-frame clones, though not all of them. The sample has 130,000 or so clones; 80% to 95% are singletons. Study results and caveats: White British donors predominated, females outnumbered males, and clonal diversity was possibly underestimated. Receipt of two AZD1222 doses was followed by a rise in Spike-specific TCR breadth and depth.

The chain combines TRBV18 with TRBJ1-1; D not certain. The sequence was collected from an adult who received the AZD1222 COVID-19 vaccine. Sequencing used peripheral blood, obtained 28 days after the second AZD1222 dose. CDR3 sequence reads: CASSPVVVGSAEAFF. In nucleotides, the CDR3 is TGTGCCAGCTCACCGGTGGTGGTGGGGTCCGCTGAAGCTTTCTTT.